Listed below are T cell receptor beta chains from one sample, sequenced in a study of cytomegalovirus exposure and HLA in healthy donors. Sequencing was performed with immunoSEQ multiplex PCR; in TCRdb, only in-frame clones are kept and a portion is missing. The data show 85,000 to 130,000 clones, about three quarters seen once. Sequenced input: PBMCs. These receptors originate from a woman under 30 in good health and CMV-seropositive. The CDR3 runs from the conserved cysteine through the conserved F or W. A D gene is named only where the DNA matches it firmly. Size tells how often a clone was seen (once, few, many) or the class of an expanded clone, and some rows leave it out.

D	V	J	size	CDR3	DNA
NA	TRBV5-4	TRBJ2-5	few	CASSRTGIGETQYF	TGTGCCAGCAGCCGTACGGGAATCGGGGAGACCCAGTACTTC
TRBD1	TRBV28	TRBJ2-7	once	CASSLYGTGDYEQYF	TGTGCCAGCAGTTTATACGGGACAGGAGACTACGAGCAGTACTTC
NA	TRBV5-8	TRBJ1-1	NA	CASSLVAGDQAFF	TGTGCCAGCAGCTTGGTGGCCGGGGATCAAGCTTTCTTT
NA	TRBV6-5	TRBJ1-5	NA	CASSSTEGNQPQHF	TGTGCCAGCAGTTCGACAGAAGGCAATCAGCCCCAGCATTTT
NA	TRBV11-3	TRBJ1-1	NA	CASRIATTEAFF	TGTGCCAGCCGAATCGCCACCACAGAAGCTTTCTTT
NA	TRBV27	TRBJ2-1	NA	CASSLVAQGDEQFF	TGTGCCAGCAGTTTGGTTGCACAGGGCGATGAGCAGTTCTTC
NA	TRBV7-2	TRBJ1-4	NA	CASSSYGGQEKLFF	TGTGCCAGCAGCTCCTACGGGGGGCAGGAAAAACTGTTTTTT
NA	TRBV6-1	TRBJ1-3	few	CASSELAAPGNTIYF	TGTGCCAGCAGTGAACTCGCGGCCCCTGGAAACACCATATATTTT
NA	TRBV19	TRBJ1-1	NA	CASTYTNTEAFF	TGTGCCAGTACGTACACGAACACTGAAGCTTTCTTT
TRBD2	TRBV2	TRBJ2-2	NA	CATRGGVATGELFF	TGTGCCACCCGGGGAGGGGTGGCCACCGGGGAGCTGTTTTTT
TRBD2	TRBV5-1	TRBJ2-4	NA	CASSLDLAAGDIQYF	TGCGCCAGCAGCTTGGATCTAGCGGCGGGGGACATTCAGTACTTC
TRBD1	TRBV30	TRBJ2-7	NA	CAWSETGGRGEQYF	TGTGCCTGGAGTGAGACAGGGGGTCGGGGCGAGCAGTACTTC
NA	TRBV19	TRBJ1-1	few	CASSLGAEAFF	TGTGCCAGTAGTCTGGGCGCTGAAGCTTTCTTT
NA	TRBV25-1	TRBJ1-1	once	CASSGLTGHTEAFF	TGTGCCAGCAGTGGGCTCACAGGGCATACTGAAGCTTTCTTT
NA	TRBV5-1	TRBJ2-5	NA	CASSVGEDSGVQETQYF	TGCGCCAGCAGCGTTGGGGAAGACAGTGGAGTCCAAGAGACCCAGTACTTC
NA	TRBV9	TRBJ1-5	NA	CASSVGADDSNQPQHF	TGTGCCAGCAGCGTAGGGGCAGACGATAGCAATCAGCCCCAGCATTTT
TRBD2	TRBV27	TRBJ2-7	NA	CASTVAGGAYEQYF	TGTGCCAGCACCGTAGCGGGGGGAGCCTACGAGCAGTACTTC
TRBD1	TRBV5-1	TRBJ2-5	NA	CASSLTQGVGQETQYF	TGCGCCAGCAGCTTGACCCAGGGGGTTGGGCAAGAGACCCAGTACTTC
NA	TRBV9	TRBJ1-3	NA	CASSVSGSSGNTIYF	TGTGCCAGCAGCGTCTCGGGGTCGTCTGGAAACACCATATATTTT
NA	TRBV6-1	TRBJ2-7	NA	CASRYYEQYF	TGTGCCAGCAGGTACTACGAGCAGTACTTC
TRBD1	TRBV29-1	TRBJ2-2	NA	CSVHDRAAGELFF	TGCAGCGTTCATGACAGGGCCGCCGGGGAGCTGTTTTTT
NA	TRBV30	TRBJ2-7	NA	CAWSPLPTYEQYF	TGTGCCTGGAGCCCCCTACCCACCTACGAGCAGTACTTC
NA	TRBV6-5	TRBJ2-5	NA	CASSYKAGGAGTQYF	TGTGCCAGCAGTTACAAAGCGGGTGGGGCGGGGACCCAGTACTTC
TRBD1	TRBV6-5	TRBJ1-2	once	CASKTTGNGYTF	TGTGCCAGCAAAACGACAGGGAACGGCTACACCTTC
NA	TRBV10-2	TRBJ2-7	NA	CATVGGNYEQYF	TGCGCCACCGTTGGCGGAAACTACGAGCAGTACTTC
TRBD2	TRBV27	TRBJ2-1	NA	CASSLATSGSNEQFF	TGTGCCAGCAGTTTGGCTACTAGCGGGAGCAATGAGCAGTTCTTC
NA	TRBV5-6	TRBJ2-7	NA	CASSLYLFSYEQYF	TGTGCCAGCAGCTTATACTTATTCTCCTACGAGCAGTACTTC
NA	TRBV5-1	TRBJ1-2	NA	CASKAGRWYGYTF	TGCGCCAGCAAGGCAGGGAGGTGGTATGGCTACACCTTC
TRBD1	TRBV5-1	TRBJ1-5	NA	CASSLGTGINQPQHF	TGCGCCAGCAGCCTTGGGACAGGGATAAATCAGCCCCAGCATTTT
TRBD1	TRBV6-1	TRBJ2-5	NA	CASSIWTGGETQYF	TGTGCCAGCAGCATTTGGACAGGGGGAGAGACCCAGTACTTC
NA	TRBV10-3	TRBJ2-2	NA	CAISVRTAGELFF	TGTGCCATCAGTGTGCGCACGGCCGGGGAGCTGTTTTTT
NA	TRBV6-5	TRBJ1-2	NA	CASSYSWAYGYTF	TGTGCCAGCAGTTACTCCTGGGCGTATGGCTACACCTTC
TRBD2	TRBV28	TRBJ2-7	NA	CASSRARGGYFNEQYF	TGTGCCAGCAGTCGAGCTCGCGGGGGGTATTTCAACGAGCAGTACTTC
TRBD2	TRBV10-3	TRBJ2-5	NA	CAISESNSGRETQYF	TGTGCCATCAGTGAGTCCAATAGCGGGAGGGAGACCCAGTACTTC
TRBD2	TRBV7-6	TRBJ2-7	NA	CASSSGPSGSYEQYF	TGTGCCAGCAGCTCCGGGCCTAGCGGGAGTTACGAGCAGTACTTC
TRBD2	TRBV5-1	TRBJ2-2	NA	CASSLAGGTGELFF	TGCGCCAGCAGCTTGGCGGGAGGGACCGGGGAGCTGTTTTTT
TRBD2	TRBV30	TRBJ2-7	NA	CAWSRLAGTYEQYF	TGTGCCTGGAGCCGACTAGCGGGAACCTACGAGCAGTACTTC
TRBD1	TRBV7-7	TRBJ2-3	NA	CASSGQGLGDTQYF	TGTGCTAGCTCAGGACAGGGTTTAGGAGATACGCAGTATTTT
TRBD2	TRBV6-5	TRBJ2-7	NA	CASTRLAGGPREQYF	TGTGCCAGCACTAGACTAGCGGGAGGGCCACGGGAGCAGTACTTC
TRBD2	TRBV25-1	TRBJ2-3	NA	CASSEWGGSTDTQYF	TGTGCCAGCAGTGAATGGGGGGGGAGCACAGATACGCAGTATTTT
NA	TRBV10-1	TRBJ1-1	NA	CASSESRGYTEAFF	TGCGCCAGCAGTGAGTCCAGGGGATACACTGAAGCTTTCTTT
TRBD2	TRBV4-1	TRBJ2-1	NA	CASSQPTSGRDNEQFF	TGCGCCAGCAGCCAACCGACTAGCGGGAGGGATAATGAGCAGTTCTTC
NA	TRBV7-8	TRBJ2-2	NA	CASSLGTGGTTGELFF	TGTGCCAGCAGCTTGGGGACTGGCGGTACCACCGGGGAGCTGTTTTTT
TRBD1	TRBV10-3	TRBJ1-4	few	CATQGVSNEKLFF	TGTGCCACTCAGGGGGTTTCTAATGAAAAACTGTTTTTT
NA	TRBV19	TRBJ2-3	NA	CASSGRRVLDTQYF	TGTGCCAGTTCAGGGAGGCGGGTTCTTGATACGCAGTATTTT
NA	TRBV6-1	TRBJ1-1	NA	CASSETGTGAEAFF	TGTGCCAGCAGTGAAACAGGCACGGGGGCTGAAGCTTTCTTT
NA	TRBV7-2	TRBJ1-2	few	CASSPPGYGYTF	TGTGCCAGCAGCCCCCCCGGCTATGGCTACACCTTC
NA	TRBV4-1	TRBJ2-6	few	CASSQGGLSGANVLTF	TGCGCCAGCAGCCAAGGCGGTCTCTCTGGGGCCAACGTCCTGACTTTC
NA	TRBV19	TRBJ1-2	NA	CATSINTGYGYTF	TGTGCCACCAGTATAAACACGGGCTATGGCTACACCTTC
TRBD2	TRBV29-1	TRBJ2-3	NA	CSGRGGGTDTQYF	TGCAGCGGGCGCGGGGGAGGGACAGATACGCAGTATTTT
TRBD2	TRBV10-2	TRBJ2-1	NA	CASSESDGTSGIYNEQFF	TGCGCCAGCAGTGAGTCTGACGGGACTAGCGGAATTTACAATGAGCAGTTCTTC
TRBD1	TRBV9	TRBJ1-2	NA	CASSVSSSRTGAYGYTF	TGTGCCAGCAGCGTATCCTCCTCGCGGACAGGGGCCTATGGCTACACCTTC
TRBD2	TRBV4-2	TRBJ2-1	once	CASSESLAGNYNEQFF	TGTGCCAGCAGCGAATCTCTAGCGGGAAACTACAATGAGCAGTTCTTC
TRBD1	TRBV5-1	TRBJ2-3	NA	CASSSTGVSGTDTQYF	TGCGCCAGCAGCTCGACAGGGGTCTCTGGCACAGATACGCAGTATTTT